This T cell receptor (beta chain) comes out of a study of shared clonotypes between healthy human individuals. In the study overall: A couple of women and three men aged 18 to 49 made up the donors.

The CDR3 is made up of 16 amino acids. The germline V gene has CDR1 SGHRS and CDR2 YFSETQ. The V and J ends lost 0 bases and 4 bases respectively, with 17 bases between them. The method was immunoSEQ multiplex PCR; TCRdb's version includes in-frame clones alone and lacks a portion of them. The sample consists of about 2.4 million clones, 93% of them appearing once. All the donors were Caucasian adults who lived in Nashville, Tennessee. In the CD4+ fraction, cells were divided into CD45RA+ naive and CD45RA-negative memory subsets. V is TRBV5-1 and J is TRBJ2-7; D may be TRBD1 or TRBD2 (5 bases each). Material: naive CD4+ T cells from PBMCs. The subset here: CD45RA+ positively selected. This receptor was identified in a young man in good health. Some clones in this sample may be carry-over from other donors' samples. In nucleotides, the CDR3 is TGCGCCAGCAGCTTGGCCGGGGCGACGGCCCTATACGAGCAGTACTTC. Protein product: CASSLAGATALYEQYF.